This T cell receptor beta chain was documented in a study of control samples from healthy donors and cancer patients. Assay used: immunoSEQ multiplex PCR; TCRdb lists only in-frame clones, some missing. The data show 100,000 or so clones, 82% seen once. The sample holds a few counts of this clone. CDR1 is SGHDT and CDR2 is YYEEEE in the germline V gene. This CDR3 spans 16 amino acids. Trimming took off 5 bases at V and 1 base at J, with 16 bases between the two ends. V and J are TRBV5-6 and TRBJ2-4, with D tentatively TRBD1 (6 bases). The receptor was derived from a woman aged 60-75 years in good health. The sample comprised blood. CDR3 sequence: CASSKQGVRAKNIQYF. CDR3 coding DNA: TGTGCCAGCAGTAAACAGGGAGTTAGGGCCAAAAACATTCAGTACTTC. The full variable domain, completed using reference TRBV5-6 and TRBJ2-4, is DAGVTQSPTHLIKTRGQQVTLRCSPKSGHDTVSWYQQALGQGPQFIFQYYEEEERQRGNFPDRFSGHQFPNYSSELNVNALLLGDSALYLCASSKQGVRAKNIQYFGAGTRLSVL.